This T cell receptor beta chain is from a study of beta chain features in type 1 diabetes (dated by TCRdb to the late 2010s). Looking at the study overall: Mean age, gender distribution, total cell number and subset yield did not differ between patients and healthy donors. In the study, TCRB repertoires of sorted circulating CD4+ T cell subsets from recently diagnosed type 1 diabetes patients were compared with those of matched healthy donors. A total of over 95,000,000 sorted cells were examined across all samples, and RNA yield correlated strongly with the number of cells per subset. Regulatory and stem cell-like memory subsets were isolated from only 8 patients and about eight healthy donors, whereas naive and central memory subsets came from all 28 donors. What the work shows at the level of the full study, not this receptor alone: Patients with type 1 diabetes made fewer insertions and deleted more nucleotides at VDJ recombination sites, implying thymic rearrangement abnormalities. Because small numbers of individuals were included in the HLA sub-analyses, any influence of HLA type on TCRB rearrangement was left unresolved. Naive, central memory and regulatory TCRB repertoires appeared more similar among patients than among healthy donors. Sequencing cDNA rather than genomic DNA could over-represent highly expressing activated cells, although activation and CD3 levels did not differ between groups. A moderate but significant shortening of TCRB CDR3 length was observed in type 1 diabetes patients in all four CD4+ subsets. Shorter templates might have been favored by PCR, but patient and control samples were amplified and corrected together, so both groups would have been affected equally by any skew.

A single peripheral blood draw of 95 to 150 mL on average was collected from each donor into heparinised tubes. A BD FACSAria II was used to sort naive, central memory, regulatory and stem cell-like memory CD4+ T cells with a panel that included CD45RO, CCR7, CD25, CD127, CD95 and CD27. Purity was above 95% for every sorted population. PBMCs were isolated right away by Lymphoprep density gradient centrifugation and were stained directly, without culture. To minimize batch effects, samples were stained and sorted in pairs, one healthy donor with one patient per experiment. According to the germline V gene, CDR1 reads SGHRS and CDR2 reads YFSETQ. Inclusive of the bounding cysteine and phenylalanine, the CDR3 is 16 residues long. The only DNA kept is the CDR3, 48 bases in frame from the first base. For this chain, trimming is 4 bases at the V end and 7 bases at the J end, and the number of junction bases without a gene match is 7.

This clone has a handful of counts. Its recognized antigen is unknown. Qualities for individual bases were not recorded, and no much larger clone is one base off. The entire amount of isolated RNA was reverse transcribed using the High Capacity cDNA Reverse Transcription Kit, so the sequenced TCRB transcripts were expressed ones. Deep immunoSEQ sequencing was applied to naive, central memory and regulatory T cell samples, giving an average of roughly 3.5 million total reads per sample. Sorted cells were lysed in RLT buffer and RNA was extracted with DNase-treated RNeasy Micro or Mini kits, depending on cell number. To prevent cross-contamination, every cell subset was processed on its own, while patient and healthy donor samples were processed together. The immunoSEQ multiplex PCR was used to amplify TCRB sequences from cDNA, generating 87-bp fragments that spanned the CDR3 region. Sequencing of the amplicons was done on the Illumina HiSeq platform. In the original analysis: Synthetic template baselines were used to correct PCR bias computationally, reads within Hamming distance 2 were collapsed, and singletons that could not be merged were discarded. Reads were aligned against IMGT so that V, D and J genes, CDR3 length and insertions or deletions at six rearrangement sites could be assigned. Clonotype counts were normalized to sorted cell number within each subset before computing true diversity and Gini coefficients with the tcR R package. The overlap coefficient, calculated on TCRB nucleotide sequences, was used to measure repertoire sharing. As a proxy for the pre-selection repertoire, out-of-frame TCRB sequences from naive cells were analyzed. Sourced from immuneACCESS, this table was stored by TCRdb with only in-frame sequences that have V and J called. A share of the clones is absent; for the studies checked, an unresolved V gene accounts for under half, and the remainder has no known explanation. V and J calls and clone size are given by that table; D and trimming were obtained from the DNA. The sample data list roughly 250,000 clones, and over 20% of these were observed just once. Of the sample, 0.028% falls within the top ten clones.

This chain joins TRBV5-1 to TRBJ2-1, and 14 junction bases match TRBD2. The sequence came from a woman between 40 and 55 years old with type 1 diabetes. Sequenced input: naive CD4+ T cells from blood. This specimen's cell subset or site label, per the study, means: true naive CD4+ T cells. In nucleotides, the sequence is TGCGCCAGCAGCATACCGGGACTAGCGGGGGTTAATGAGCAGTTCTTC. It translates to CASSIPGLAGVNEQFF. Outside the CDR3, residues come from the reference TRBV5-1 and TRBJ2-1 proteins, so the full variable domain is: KAGVTQTPRYLIKTRGQQVTLSCSPISGHRSVSWYQQTPGQGLQFLFEYFSETQRNKGNFPGRFSGRQFSNSRSEMNVSTLELGDSALYLCASSIPGLAGVNEQFFGPGTRLTVL.